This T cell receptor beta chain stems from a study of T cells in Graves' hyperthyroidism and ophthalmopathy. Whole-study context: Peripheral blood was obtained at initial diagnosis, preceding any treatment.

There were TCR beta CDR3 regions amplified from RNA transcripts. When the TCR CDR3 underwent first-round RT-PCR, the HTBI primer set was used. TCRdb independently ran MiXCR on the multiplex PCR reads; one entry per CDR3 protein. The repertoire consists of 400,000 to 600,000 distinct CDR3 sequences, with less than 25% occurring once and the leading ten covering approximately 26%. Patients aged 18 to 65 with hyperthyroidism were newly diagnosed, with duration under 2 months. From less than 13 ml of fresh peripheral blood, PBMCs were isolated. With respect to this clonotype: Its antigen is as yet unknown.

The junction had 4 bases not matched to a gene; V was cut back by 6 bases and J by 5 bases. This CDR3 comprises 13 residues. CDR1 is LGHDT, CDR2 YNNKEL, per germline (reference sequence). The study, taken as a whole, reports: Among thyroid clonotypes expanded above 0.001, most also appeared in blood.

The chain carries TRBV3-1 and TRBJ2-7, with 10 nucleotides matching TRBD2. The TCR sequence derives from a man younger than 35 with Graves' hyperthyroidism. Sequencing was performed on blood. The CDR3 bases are TGTGCCAGCAGGGGACTAGCGCCAGACGAGCAGTACTTC. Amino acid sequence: CASRGLAPDEQYF.